A few counts support the clone carrying this T cell receptor beta chain. Antigen: not known. Germline V gene sequence: CDR1 MNHNS, CDR2 SASEGT. This CDR3 has 14 amino acids. Trimming removed 3 bases from V and 3 bases from J; junction bases left unmatched: 3. This sample is drawn from a study of T cell repertoires in cytomegalovirus infection. Study information: Well-studied HLA-B-restricted epitopes and recently identified HLA-C-restricted epitopes of CMV were both used in the study. Through public TCR beta signatures, both CMV infection and matching HLA type were indicated.

TCRdb used MiXCR to reprocess the reads, holding one entry per CDR3 protein. This table holds hundreds of thousands of distinct CDR3 sequences, around 30% found once. Study-level results: Carriers of CMV plus the relevant HLA were identified by cumulative public TCR beta family frequency. CMV-specific TCR beta clonotypes restricted by HLA-C were the ones dominating the ex vivo response.

The sequencing here drew on cultured PBMCs, taken from culture after CMV antigen stimulation. The J gene is TRBJ1-1, the V gene TRBV6-1; 8 bases fit TRBD1. This sequence originates from a human donor in good health (CMV status not recorded). Some clones in this sample may be carry-over from other donors' samples. CDR3 bases: TGTGCCAGCAGTGACCCGGACAGGGACACTGAAGCTTTCTTT. Residues: CASSDPDRDTEAFF.